This TCR beta chain came from a study of cytomegalovirus exposure and HLA in healthy donors. At the level of the study: For the approximately 430 genotyped donors, roughly 80% fell within the Caucasian-associated ancestry cluster.

Both 60 Vbeta primers and 13 Jbeta primers went into the PCR. Repertoires were generated with immunoSEQ multiplex PCR, while TCRdb's copy carries only in-frame clones and drops some. The sample lists about 86,000 clones, around three quarters seen once, with under 8.5% in the top ten. Study results and limitations: Many donors shared some public TCRs, even though most TCR sequences were rare.

A note on this clone: No antigen is known for it.

Healthy individuals who donated bone marrow served as the donors. Germline V gives CDR1 MRHNA, CDR2 SNTAGT. V lost 5 bases and J lost 2; bases outside the gene matches: 6. The length of the CDR3 is 16 residues. The sequence came from a man aged 55 to 69 in good health and CMV-seronegative. Sequencing was done on a sample of PBMCs. The chain uses TRBV6-4 and TRBJ2-2; TRBD2 agrees at 9 bases. The CDR3 nucleotides read TGTGCCAGCAGTCAACTAGCGGGTGTTAACACCGGGGAGCTGTTTTTT. The encoded protein is CASSQLAGVNTGELFF.